This note documents a single T cell receptor (beta chain) sequence. Germline CDR1 is GTSNPN and CDR2 is SVGIG (reference sequence). Trimming took 6 bases from V and 2 from J; bases not matched to a gene: 3. The CDR3 length is 13 residues. The sample belongs to a study of blood T cell repertoires in COVID-19. In the original processing: By means of reference gene primer amplification, nucleated cell counts were estimated. The assay was immunoSEQ multiplex PCR, and TCRdb's table has in-frame clones only and misses some. V, J and clone size were drawn from that table, and D and trimming were deduced from the DNA. This table holds 45,000 to 60,000 clones, approximately 83% found once.

The source is a man older than 75 with COVID-19, enrolled during active disease. Sample: peripheral blood. The V and J genes are TRBV30 and TRBJ2-2, with 7 bases fitting TRBD1. CDR3 sequence reads: CACRDSNTGELFF. DNA for the CDR3: TGTGCCTGCCGGGACAGTAACACCGGGGAGCTGTTTTTT. Complete variable domain (other parts from reference TRBV30 and TRBJ2-2): SQTIHQWPATLVQPVGSPLSLECTVEGTSNPNLYWYRQAAGRGLQLLFYSVGIGQISSEVPQNLSASRPQDRQFILSSKKLLLSDSGFYLCACRDSNTGELFFGEGSRLTVL.